This T cell receptor (beta chain) was identified in a study of shared clonotypes between healthy human individuals (dated by TCRdb to 2020 to 2021). Turning to the overall study: A few men and a couple of women, aged 18 to 49 years, made up the cohort. The study deeply sequenced blood TCR repertoires of five healthy adults to estimate repertoire size and the extent of clonotype sharing between individuals. Different laboratories and diverse techniques were used to prepare libraries and sequence TCR repertoires, to increase sequencing depth and limit assay-specific biases. Between about 0.85 and 8.9 billion PBMCs per donor were obtained by leukapheresis. Findings and caveats that apply to the study as a whole: Pairwise subsampling led to the expectation that sequencing depth would affect the degree of clonotype sharing among donors. Because the study included only a small number of donors, the genetic and exposure-history diversity represented was limited. Sampling was restricted to blood, and TCR repertoires in tissues likely differ from the TCR repertoires found in blood.

TCR CDR3 regions were amplified from genomic DNA by multiplex PCR using the deep immunoSEQ assay. Genomic DNA extracted from each cell subset was distributed evenly over all wells of several immunoSEQ 96-well plates, and each plate served as one replicate. For unsorted PBMC, approximately 300 ng of genomic DNA, equivalent to about 30,000 T cell genomes, went into each replicate PCR. Ten immunoSEQ deep assay plates were used to sequence the unsorted PBMC genomic DNA. The purified libraries were quantified using a Qubit 3.0 fluorometer, sized with a Bioanalyzer 2100, and then quantified again using the KAPA Library Quantification kit. Every immunoSEQ 96-well plate was sequenced on a dedicated single-read 150-cycle Illumina NextSeq 550 flow cell. In the authors' own workflow: Because only junctional sequences without quality scores were contained in the immunoSEQ output, filtering matching that applied to full-length reads could not be performed. To assign V/J genes and CDR3, sequences were annotated against IMGT germline references using PyIR, a Python wrapper for IgBLAST v1.9. Reads were removed for weak V/J assignments (E-value above 1e-6), missing CDR3, stop codons, out-of-frame junctions, or ambiguous translated residues. V3J clonotypes were defined as sequences sharing the same inferred V gene, J gene, and CDR3 amino acid sequence. Percentage overlap between repertoires was computed as shared unique clonotypes divided by the size of the smaller repertoire. Richness of each repertoire was evaluated using RTK rarefaction, the Chao1 estimator, and Recon v2.1 estimates of unobserved clonotypes. Held by TCRdb, this immuneACCESS table contains in-frame sequences only and omits some clones. Under half of the omission traces to an unresolved V gene where checked; the cause of the rest is unknown. The DNA gave D and trimming, while V, J and clone size come from that table. The sample table holds about 500,000 clones, of which more than 70% were seen once. The ten largest clones represent about 12% of the sample.

CDR1 SGHTA and CDR2 FQGNSA were looked up in the germline V gene. Trimming takes 1 base off V and 6 bases off J; junction bases not matched to a gene: 12. The CDR3 holds 17 amino acids from the cysteine to the phenylalanine. This entry keeps only the CDR3 DNA: 51 bases, framed from base 1. Donors were healthy HIV-negative adults with no recently reported acute infections or vaccinations. Every donor was a Caucasian adult living in Nashville, Tennessee, USA. For unsorted samples, about 85 million PBMCs were counted and genomic DNA was extracted with the QIAamp DNA Blood Mini kit. Blood was collected by leukapheresis, and PBMCs were isolated by Ficoll-Histopaque density gradient centrifugation and then cryopreserved in liquid nitrogen vapor phase. With respect to this clone: Its antigen specificity is not known. No much larger clone is present one base from it, and per-base qualities are unavailable.

Material for sequencing was PBMCs. This sequence originates from a woman between 40 and 55 years old in good health. Some clones in this sample may be carry-over from other donors' samples. The chain links TRBV7-2 with TRBJ2-4, and 7 junction bases match TRBD2. The nucleotides read TGTGCCAGCAGCTTAGTCGCGAAGCGGGGCCCGAGAAACATTCAGTACTTC. Protein translation: CASSLVAKRGPRNIQYF.